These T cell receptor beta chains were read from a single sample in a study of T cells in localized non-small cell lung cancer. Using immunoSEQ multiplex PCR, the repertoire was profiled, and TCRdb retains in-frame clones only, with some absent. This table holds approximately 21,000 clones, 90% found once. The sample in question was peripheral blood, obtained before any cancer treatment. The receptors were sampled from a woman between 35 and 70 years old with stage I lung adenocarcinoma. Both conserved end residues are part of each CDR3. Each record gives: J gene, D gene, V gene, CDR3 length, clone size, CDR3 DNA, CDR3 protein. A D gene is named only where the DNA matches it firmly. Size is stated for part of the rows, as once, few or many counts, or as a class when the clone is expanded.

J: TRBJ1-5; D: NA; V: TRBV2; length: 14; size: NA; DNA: TGTGCCAGCGGTCTTGAGGCCGTCAATCAGCCCCAGCATTTT; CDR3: CASGLEAVNQPQHF
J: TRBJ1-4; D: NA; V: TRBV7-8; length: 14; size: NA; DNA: TGTGCCAGCAGCTTAGCGTCCGGTAGGGAAAAACTGTTTTTT; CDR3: CASSLASGREKLFF
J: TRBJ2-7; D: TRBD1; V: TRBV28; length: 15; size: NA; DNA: TGTGCCAGCAGTGCGCCGGGACAGGGAGCTGGCGAGCAGTACTTC; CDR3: CASSAPGQGAGEQYF
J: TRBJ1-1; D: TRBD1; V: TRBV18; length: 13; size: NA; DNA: TGTGCCAGCGGGGCCGCAGGGGGCTCTGAAGCTTTCTTT; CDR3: CASGAAGGSEAFF
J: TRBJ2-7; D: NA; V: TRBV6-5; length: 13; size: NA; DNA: TGTGCCAGCAGCCTGGACAAGAACTACGAGCAGTACTTC; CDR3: CASSLDKNYEQYF
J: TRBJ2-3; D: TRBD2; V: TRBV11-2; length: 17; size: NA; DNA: TGTGCCAGCAGCTTAAGATTTACCGGGACTAGCTTGGATACGCAGTATTTT; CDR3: CASSLRFTGTSLDTQYF
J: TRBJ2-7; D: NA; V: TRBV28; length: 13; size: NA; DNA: TGTGCCAGCAGTTCCGGACCTATATGGGAGCAGTACTTC; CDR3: CASSSGPIWEQYF
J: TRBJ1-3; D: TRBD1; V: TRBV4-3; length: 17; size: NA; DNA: TGCGCCAGCAGTCTCATTTACACGACAGGGGAAGGAAACACCATATATTTT; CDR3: CASSLIYTTGEGNTIYF
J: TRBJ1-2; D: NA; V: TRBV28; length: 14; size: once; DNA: TGTGCCAGCACTTACAGGAGAGCTAACTATGGCTACACCTTC; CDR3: CASTYRRANYGYTF
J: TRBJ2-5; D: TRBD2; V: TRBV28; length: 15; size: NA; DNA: TGTGCCAGCAGTACACTGACTAGCGGGAGGGAGACCCAGTACTTC; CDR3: CASSTLTSGRETQYF
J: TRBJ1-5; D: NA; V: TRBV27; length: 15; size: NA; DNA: TGTGCCTCCAGGCGGGGTGGAGGGGATGCTCAGCCCCAGCATTTT; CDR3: CASRRGGGDAQPQHF
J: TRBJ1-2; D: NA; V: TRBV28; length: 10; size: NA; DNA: TGTGGACCTCCTTTAGGGGGCTACACCTTC; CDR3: CGPPLGGYTF
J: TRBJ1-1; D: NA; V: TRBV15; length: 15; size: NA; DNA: TGTGCCACCAGCAGAGATCGCCGGTTGAACACTGAAGCTTTCTTT; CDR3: CATSRDRRLNTEAFF
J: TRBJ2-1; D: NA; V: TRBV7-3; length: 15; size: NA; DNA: TGTGCCAGCAGCTCCCTAGTAGGCTCCTACAATGAGCAGTTCTTC; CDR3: CASSSLVGSYNEQFF
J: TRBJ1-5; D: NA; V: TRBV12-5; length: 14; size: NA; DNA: TGTGCTAGTGGTTTGTCAACATACAATCAGCCCCAGCATTTT; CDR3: CASGLSTYNQPQHF
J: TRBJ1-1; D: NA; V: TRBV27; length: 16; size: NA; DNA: TGTGCCAGCAGTTTATTTATCCCGGGACCGGGCACTGAAGCTTTCTTT; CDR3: CASSLFIPGPGTEAFF
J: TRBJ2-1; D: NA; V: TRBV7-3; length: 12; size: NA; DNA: TGTGCCAGCAGCTTAGCGCCAGGTGAGCAGTTCTTC; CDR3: CASSLAPGEQFF
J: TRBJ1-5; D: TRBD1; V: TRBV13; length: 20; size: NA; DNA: TGTGCCAGCAGCCAAACAGGACAGGGGGCCATTTTATATAGCAATCAGCCCCAGCATTTT; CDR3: CASSQTGQGAILYSNQPQHF
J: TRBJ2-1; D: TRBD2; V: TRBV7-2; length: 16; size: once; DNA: TGTGCCAGCAGCCGGAAACTAGCGGGAGTTATAAATGAGCAGTTCTTC; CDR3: CASSRKLAGVINEQFF
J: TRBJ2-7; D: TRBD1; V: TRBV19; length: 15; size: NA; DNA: TGTGCCTCCCAATCGGGACAGGGTAGCTCCTACGAGCAGTACTTC; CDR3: CASQSGQGSSYEQYF
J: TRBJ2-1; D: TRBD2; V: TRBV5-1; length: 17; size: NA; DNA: TGCGCCAGCAGCGCCTACCTTACTAGCGGGAGTTACAATGAGCAGTTCTTC; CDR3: CASSAYLTSGSYNEQFF
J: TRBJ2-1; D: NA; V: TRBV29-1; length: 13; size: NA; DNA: TGCAGCGTTGCTAAGCTTACCTACAATGAGCAGTTCTTC; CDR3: CSVAKLTYNEQFF
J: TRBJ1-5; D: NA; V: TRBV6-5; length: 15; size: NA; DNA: TGTGCCAGCAGTCGAAGGACAGATAGCAATCAGCCCCAGCATTTT; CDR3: CASSRRTDSNQPQHF
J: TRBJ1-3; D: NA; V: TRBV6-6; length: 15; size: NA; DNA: TGTGCCAGGGGACTCCGGGGGGTCTCTGGAAACACCATATATTTT; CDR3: CARGLRGVSGNTIYF
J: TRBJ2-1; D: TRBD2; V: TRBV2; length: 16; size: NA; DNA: TGTGCCAGCAGTGAAGAGGCTAGCGGGAGGGCCTATGAGCAGTTCTTC; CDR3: CASSEEASGRAYEQFF
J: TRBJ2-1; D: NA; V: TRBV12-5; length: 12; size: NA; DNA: TGTGCTAGTGGTTCGGGTTGGAATGAGCAGTTCTTC; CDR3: CASGSGWNEQFF
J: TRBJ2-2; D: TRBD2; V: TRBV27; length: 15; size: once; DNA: TGTGCCAGCAGTATATCCGGGAGGATTAGCCGGGAGCTGTTTTTT; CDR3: CASSISGRISRELFF
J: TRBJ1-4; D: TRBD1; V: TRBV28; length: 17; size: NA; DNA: TGTGCCAGCAGTTTTAAGACAGGGGAATATAACCATGAAAAACTGTTTTTT; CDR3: CASSFKTGEYNHEKLFF
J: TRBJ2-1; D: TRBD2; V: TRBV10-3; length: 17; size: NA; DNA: TGTGCCATCAGTGAGAGCGGGACTAGCAGTAGATACAATGAGCAGTTCTTC; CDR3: CAISESGTSSRYNEQFF
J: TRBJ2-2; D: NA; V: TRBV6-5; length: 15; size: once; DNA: TGTGCCGCAGGGGTCTGGGAACCCTCGTTCGGGGAGCTGTTTTTT; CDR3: CAAGVWEPSFGELFF
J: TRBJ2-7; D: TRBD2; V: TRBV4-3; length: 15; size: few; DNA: TGCGCCAGCAGCCGAACTAGCGGGAGGGCCGACGAGCAGTACTTC; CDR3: CASSRTSGRADEQYF
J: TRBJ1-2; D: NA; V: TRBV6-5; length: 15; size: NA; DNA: TGTGCCAGCAGTTACTTAACAGGGAAAAACTATGGCTACACCTTC; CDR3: CASSYLTGKNYGYTF
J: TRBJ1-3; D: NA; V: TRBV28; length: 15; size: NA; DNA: TGTGCCAGCAGTGACAGGACTAACTCTGGAAACACCATATATTTT; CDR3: CASSDRTNSGNTIYF
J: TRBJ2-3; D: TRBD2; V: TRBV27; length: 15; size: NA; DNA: TGTGCCAGCAGTTGGACTAGCGAAATCACAGATACGCAGTATTTT; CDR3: CASSWTSEITDTQYF
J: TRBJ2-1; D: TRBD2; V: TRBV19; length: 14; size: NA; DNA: TGTGCCAGTAGTGGGGGACTAGCGTACAATGAGCAGTTCTTC; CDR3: CASSGGLAYNEQFF